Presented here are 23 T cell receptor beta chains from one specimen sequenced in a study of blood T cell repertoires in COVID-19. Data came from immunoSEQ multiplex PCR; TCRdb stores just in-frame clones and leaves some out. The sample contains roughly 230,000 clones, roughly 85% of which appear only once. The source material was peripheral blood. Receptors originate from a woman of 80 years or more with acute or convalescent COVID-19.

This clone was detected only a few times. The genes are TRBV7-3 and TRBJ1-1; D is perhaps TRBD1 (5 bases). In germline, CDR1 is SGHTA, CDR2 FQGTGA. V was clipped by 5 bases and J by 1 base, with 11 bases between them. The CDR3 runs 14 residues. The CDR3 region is CASSRGTTNTEAFF. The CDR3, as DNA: TGTGCCAGCAGCCGCGGGACGACGAACACTGAAGCTTTCTTT.

The DNA for the CDR3 is TGTGCCAGCAGCTTGCCCAGGGGAGAGACCCAGTACTTC. Translation: CASSLPRGETQYF. V is TRBV5-4 and J is TRBJ2-5, with D perhaps matching TRBD1 (6 bases). CDR1 is SGHNT and CDR2 is YYREEE in the germline V gene (reference sequence). The V end lost 1 base, the J end lost 4 bases, and 8 bases lay between the germline ends. The CDR3 spans 13 residues.

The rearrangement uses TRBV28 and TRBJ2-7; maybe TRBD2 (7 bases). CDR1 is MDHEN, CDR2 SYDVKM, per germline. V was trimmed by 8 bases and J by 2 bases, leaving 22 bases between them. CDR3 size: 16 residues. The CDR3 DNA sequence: TGTGCCAGCGACACGAGGGGGGGCAAAAACCCCTACGAGCAGTACTTC. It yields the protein CASDTRGGKNPYEQYF.

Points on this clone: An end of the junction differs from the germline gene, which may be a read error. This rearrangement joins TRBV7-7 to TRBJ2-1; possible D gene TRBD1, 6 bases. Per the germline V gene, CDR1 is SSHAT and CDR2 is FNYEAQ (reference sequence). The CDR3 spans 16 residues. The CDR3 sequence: CASSFKDREEDNEQFF. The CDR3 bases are TGTGCTAGCAGCTTCAAGGACAGAGAGGAGGATAATGAGCAGTTCTTC. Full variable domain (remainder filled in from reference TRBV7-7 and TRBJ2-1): GAGVSQSPRYKVTKRGQDVTLRCDPISSHATLYWYQQALGQGPEFLTYFNYEAQPDKSGLPSDRFSAERPEGSISTLTIQRTEQRDSAMYRCASSFKDREEDNEQFFGPGTRLTVL.

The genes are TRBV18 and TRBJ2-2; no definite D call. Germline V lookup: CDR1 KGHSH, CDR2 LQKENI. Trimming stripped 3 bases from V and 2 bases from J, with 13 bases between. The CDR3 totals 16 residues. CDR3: CASSPAPPRNTGELFF. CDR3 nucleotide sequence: TGTGCCAGCTCACCGGCCCCTCCCAGAAACACCGGGGAGCTGTTTTTT.

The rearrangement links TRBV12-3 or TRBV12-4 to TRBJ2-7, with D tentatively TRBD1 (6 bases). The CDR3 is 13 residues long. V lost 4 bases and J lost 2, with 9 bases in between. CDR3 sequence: CASSSGQTYEQYF. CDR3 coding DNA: TGTGCCAGCAGTTCGGGACAAACCTACGAGCAGTACTTC.

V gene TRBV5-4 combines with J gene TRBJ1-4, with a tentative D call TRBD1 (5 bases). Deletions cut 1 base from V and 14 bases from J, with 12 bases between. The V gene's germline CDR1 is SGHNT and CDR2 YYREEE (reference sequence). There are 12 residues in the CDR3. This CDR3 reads CASSLKGEALFF. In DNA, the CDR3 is TGTGCCAGCAGCTTGAAAGGGGAAGCGCTGTTTTTT.

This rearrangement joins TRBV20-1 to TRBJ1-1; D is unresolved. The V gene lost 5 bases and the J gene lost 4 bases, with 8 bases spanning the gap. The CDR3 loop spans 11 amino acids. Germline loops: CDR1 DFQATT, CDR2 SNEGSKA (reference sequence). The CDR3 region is CSAPGGTEAFF. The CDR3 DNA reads TGCAGTGCTCCGGGTGGCACTGAAGCTTTCTTT.

The CDR3 DNA follows: TGCGCCAGCAGCCAAGGAGGGACAGTGCCTGAAAAACTGTTTTTT. Protein product: CASSQGGTVPEKLFF. The V call is TRBV4-1, the J call TRBJ1-4; 7 bases fit TRBD1. The CDR3 loop spans 15 amino acids. The germline V gene has CDR1 MGHRA and CDR2 YSYEKL. Losses at the gene ends were 1 base for V and 7 bases for J; bases not matched to a gene: 6.

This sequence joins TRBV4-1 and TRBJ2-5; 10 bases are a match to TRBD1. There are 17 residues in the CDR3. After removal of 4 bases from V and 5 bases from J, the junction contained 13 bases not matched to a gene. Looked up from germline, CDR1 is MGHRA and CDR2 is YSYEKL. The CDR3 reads CASSRTGTGDARETQYF. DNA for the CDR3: TGCGCCAGCAGCCGCACCGGGACAGGGGACGCTCGGGAGACCCAGTACTTC.

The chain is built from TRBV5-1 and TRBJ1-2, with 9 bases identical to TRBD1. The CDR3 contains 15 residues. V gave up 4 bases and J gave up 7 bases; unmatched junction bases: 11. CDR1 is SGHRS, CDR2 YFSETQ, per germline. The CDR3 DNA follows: TGCGCCAGCAGCACCACACAGGGGGCACGCAGTGGCTACACCTTC. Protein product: CASSTTQGARSGYTF.

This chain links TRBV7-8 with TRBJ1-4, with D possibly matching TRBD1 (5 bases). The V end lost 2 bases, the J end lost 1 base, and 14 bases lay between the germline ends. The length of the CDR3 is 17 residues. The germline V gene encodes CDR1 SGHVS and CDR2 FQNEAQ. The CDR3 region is CASSLLGRGGTNEKLFF. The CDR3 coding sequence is TGTGCCAGCAGCTTATTGGGAAGGGGAGGAACTAATGAAAAACTGTTTTTT.

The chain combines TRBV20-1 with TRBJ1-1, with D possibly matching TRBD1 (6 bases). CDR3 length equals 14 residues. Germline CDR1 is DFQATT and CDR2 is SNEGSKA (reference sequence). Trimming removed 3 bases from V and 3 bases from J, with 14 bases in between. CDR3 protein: CSASGGFVDTEAFF. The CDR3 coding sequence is TGCAGTGCTAGTGGGGGCTTCGTGGACACTGAAGCTTTCTTT.

The CDR3 sequence is CASSQSYGSNQPQHF. The CDR3 nucleotides read TGTGCCAGCAGCCAATCGTACGGTAGCAATCAGCCCCAGCATTTT. The chain couples TRBV3-1 (or the pseudogene TRBV3-2) to TRBJ1-5; no clear D. Germline CDR1 and CDR2: LGHDT and YNNKEL (reference sequence). Trimming cost V 2 bases and J 0 bases, with 8 bases left between them. The CDR3 has 15 amino acids.

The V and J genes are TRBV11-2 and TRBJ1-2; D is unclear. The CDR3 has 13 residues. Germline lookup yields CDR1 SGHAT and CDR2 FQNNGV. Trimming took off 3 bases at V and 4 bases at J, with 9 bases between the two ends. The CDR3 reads CASSFERGYGYTF. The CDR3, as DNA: TGTGCCAGCAGCTTCGAACGGGGCTATGGCTACACCTTC. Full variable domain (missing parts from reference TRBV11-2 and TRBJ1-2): EAGVAQSPRYKIIEKRQSVAFWCNPISGHATLYWYQQILGQGPKLLIQFQNNGVVDDSQLPKDRFSAERLKGVDSTLKIQPAKLEDSAVYLCASSFERGYGYTFGSGTRLTVV.

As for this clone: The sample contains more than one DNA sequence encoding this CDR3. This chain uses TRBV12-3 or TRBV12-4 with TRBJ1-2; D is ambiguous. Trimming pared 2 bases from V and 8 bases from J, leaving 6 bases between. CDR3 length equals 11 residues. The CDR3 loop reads CASSLRGGYTF. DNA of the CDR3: TGTGCCAGCAGTTTACGGGGAGGCTACACCTTC.

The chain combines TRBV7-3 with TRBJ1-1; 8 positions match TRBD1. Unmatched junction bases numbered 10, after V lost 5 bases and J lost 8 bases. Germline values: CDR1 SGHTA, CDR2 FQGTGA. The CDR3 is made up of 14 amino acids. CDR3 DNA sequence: TGTGCCAGCAGCCTAAACCACAGGGGGGGAGAAGCTTTCTTT. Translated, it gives CASSLNHRGGEAFF.

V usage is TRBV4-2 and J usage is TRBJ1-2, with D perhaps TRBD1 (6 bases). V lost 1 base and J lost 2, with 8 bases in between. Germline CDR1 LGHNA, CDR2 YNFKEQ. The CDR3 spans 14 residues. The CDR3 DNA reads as TGTGCCAGCAGCCAAGGGACAGCCAACTATGGCTACACCTTC. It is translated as CASSQGTANYGYTF.

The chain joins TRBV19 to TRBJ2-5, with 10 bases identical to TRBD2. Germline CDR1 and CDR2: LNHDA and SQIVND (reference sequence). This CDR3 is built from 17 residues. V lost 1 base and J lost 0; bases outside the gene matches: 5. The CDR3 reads CASSIVQRGGYQETQYF. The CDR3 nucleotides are TGTGCCAGTAGTATAGTGCAGCGGGGGGGGTACCAAGAGACCCAGTACTTC.

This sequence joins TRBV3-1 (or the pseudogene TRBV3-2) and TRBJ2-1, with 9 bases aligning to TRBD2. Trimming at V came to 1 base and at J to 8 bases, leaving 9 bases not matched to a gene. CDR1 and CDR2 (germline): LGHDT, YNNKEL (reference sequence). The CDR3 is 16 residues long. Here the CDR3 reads CASSQGARGGLDEQFF. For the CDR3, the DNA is TGTGCCAGCAGCCAAGGAGCGCGGGGGGGCCTAGATGAGCAGTTCTTC.

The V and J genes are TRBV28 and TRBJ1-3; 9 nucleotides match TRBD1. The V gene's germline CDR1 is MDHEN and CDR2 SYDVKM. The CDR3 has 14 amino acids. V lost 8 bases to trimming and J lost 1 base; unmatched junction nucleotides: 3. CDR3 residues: CASEGTGSGNTIYF. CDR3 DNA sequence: TGTGCCAGCGAAGGGACAGGGTCTGGAAACACCATATATTTT.

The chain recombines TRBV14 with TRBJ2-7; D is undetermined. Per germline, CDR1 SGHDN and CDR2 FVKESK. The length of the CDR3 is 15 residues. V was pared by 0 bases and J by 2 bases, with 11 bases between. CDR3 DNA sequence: TGTGCCAGCAGCCAAGATCGAAACAGAGCCTACGAGCAGTACTTC. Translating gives CASSQDRNRAYEQYF.

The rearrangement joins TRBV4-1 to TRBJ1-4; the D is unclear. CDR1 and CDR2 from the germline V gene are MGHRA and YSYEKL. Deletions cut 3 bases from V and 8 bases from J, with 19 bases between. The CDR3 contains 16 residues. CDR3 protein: CASSQGAAGSGEKLFF. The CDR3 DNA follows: TGCGCCAGCAGCCAGGGAGCCGCGGGTTCCGGCGAAAAACTGTTTTTT.